This TCR beta chain emerged from a study of CD8 T cells in ankylosing spondylitis. General study findings and limits: Seven to nine highly homologous variants formed a TCR beta motif that appeared characteristic of ankylosing spondylitis blood. Existing reports had already noted some motif variants in reactive arthritis synovial fluid and blood.

Library preparation for TCR beta used quantitative 5'-RACE with molecular barcodes. MiXCR, run by TCRdb on the 5' RACE reads, gives a single entry per CDR3 protein. Here the sample spans about 130,000 distinct CDR3 sequences, around 9.7% being singletons. This clonotype was seen many times. Its antigen is not identified. This CDR3 comprises 13 residues. The sequencing input was blood, either unsorted or a sorted T cell fraction (not recorded which). This clonotype was sampled from a male donor with ankylosing spondylitis or in good health (not recorded which). This chain links TRBV21-1 with TRBJ2-5. TRBV21-1 is a listed pseudogene. The CDR3 here is CASSFHILETQYF. The CDR3, as DNA: TGTGCCAGCAGCTTCCACATCTTGGAGACCCAGTACTTC.